This T cell receptor beta chain originates from a study of blood T cell repertoires in COVID-19. Original processing methods: Nucleated cell number was recorded as an estimate derived from reference gene primer amplification. The protocol was immunoSEQ multiplex PCR, while the TCRdb copy is restricted to in-frame clones and leaves out a portion. The D gene and trimming were derived from the DNA, and the V and J assignments and clone size from that table. The sample carries 95,000 to 150,000 clones, roughly 77% recorded once. The ends were cut back, 5 bases at V and 4 bases at J, with 24 bases in the middle. The germline V gene has CDR1 SGHVS and CDR2 FNYEAQ. The length of the CDR3 is 18 residues. This clone has only one observation.

The chain employs TRBV7-6 and TRBJ2-1; no reliable D call. The clonotype comes from a man between 60 and 75 years old with active or convalescent COVID-19. Sequencing used peripheral blood. CDR3 bases: TGTGCCAGCAGCCCTACTGCTTCCGAACCGACAATTTACAATGAGCAGTTCTTC. It is translated as CASSPTASEPTIYNEQFF.